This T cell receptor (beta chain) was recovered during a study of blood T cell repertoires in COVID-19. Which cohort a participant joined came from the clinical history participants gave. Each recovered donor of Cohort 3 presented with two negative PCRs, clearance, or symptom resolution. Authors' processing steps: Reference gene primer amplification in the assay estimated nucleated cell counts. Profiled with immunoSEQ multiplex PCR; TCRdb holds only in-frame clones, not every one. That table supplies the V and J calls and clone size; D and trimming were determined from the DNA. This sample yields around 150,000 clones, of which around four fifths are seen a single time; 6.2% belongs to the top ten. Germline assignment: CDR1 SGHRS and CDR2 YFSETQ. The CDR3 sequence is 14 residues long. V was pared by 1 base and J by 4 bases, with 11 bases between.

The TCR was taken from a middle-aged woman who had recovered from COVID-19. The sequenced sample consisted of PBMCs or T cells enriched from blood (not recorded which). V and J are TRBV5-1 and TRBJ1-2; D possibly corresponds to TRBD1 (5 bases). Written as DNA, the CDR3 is TGCGCCAGCAGCTTGACGGGGGATTCCTATGGCTACACCTTC. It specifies CASSLTGDSYGYTF.